This T cell receptor (beta chain) was sequenced for a study of vaccination and CD4 T cells after COVID-19. Overall study: By nasal swab PCR, the convalescent patients were SARS-CoV-2 positive, with about 10 mild cases and one severe.

Worth noting for this clonotype: Its specificity is not known.

With V trimmed by 4 bases and J by 6 bases, 1 base remained unmatched. The CDR3 runs to 13 residues. Germline values: CDR1 SNHLY, CDR2 FYNNEI. At the Johns Hopkins FTIC core, DNA taken from cultured CD4+ T cells was sequenced by way of the Oncomine TCR Beta short-read assay. From the PCR reads, TCRdb called clonotypes with MiXCR, one entry per CDR3 protein. Counted here are under 25,000 distinct CDR3 sequences, around 66% occurring once; the ten biggest clones make up around 8%. Noted treatment: approximately 10-day PBMC culture with coronavirus spike peptide pools or control peptides (ViraFEST assay).

The receptor comes from a human donor who had recovered from COVID-19. The rearrangement links TRBV2 to TRBJ1-5, with 9 bases lining up with TRBD1. Sequencing was performed on CD4+ T cells from blood, cultured in vitro. This chain's CDR3 is CASSGTGVQPQHF. The CDR3 DNA sequence: TGTGCCAGCAGTGGGACAGGGGTTCAGCCCCAGCATTTT.